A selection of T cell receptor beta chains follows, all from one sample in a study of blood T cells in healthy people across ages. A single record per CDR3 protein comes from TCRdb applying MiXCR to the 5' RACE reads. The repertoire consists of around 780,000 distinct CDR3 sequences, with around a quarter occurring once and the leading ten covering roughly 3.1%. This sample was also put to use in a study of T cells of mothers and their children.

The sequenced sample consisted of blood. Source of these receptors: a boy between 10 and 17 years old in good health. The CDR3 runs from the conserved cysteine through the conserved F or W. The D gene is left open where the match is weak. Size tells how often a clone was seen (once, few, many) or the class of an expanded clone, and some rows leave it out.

CDR3 DNA: TGCGCCAGCAGCTTCGGGACAGGTTATCGCAATGAGCAGTTCTTC
CDR3 protein: CASSFGTGYRNEQFF
V gene: TRBV5-1
J gene: TRBJ2-1
D gene: TRBD1
clone size: NA

CDR3 DNA: TGCAGTGCCCTCCAGGAGGGAACCGGGGAGCTGTTTTTT
CDR3 protein: CSALQEGTGELFF
V gene: TRBV20-1
J gene: TRBJ2-2
D gene: NA
clone size: NA

CDR3 DNA: TGTGCCAGCAGCCAAGGAGCGGGGGGGCCTTACAATGAGCAGTTCTTC
CDR3 protein: CASSQGAGGPYNEQFF
V gene: TRBV3-1
J gene: TRBJ2-1
D gene: TRBD2
clone size: NA

CDR3 DNA: TGTGCCAGCAGCTTAGAGAGGGGCCGGGGAGATGGCTACACCTTC
CDR3 protein: CASSLERGRGDGYTF
V gene: TRBV11-2
J gene: TRBJ1-2
D gene: NA
clone size: once

CDR3 DNA: TGTGCCAGCAGCTCCCGGACCGCCCTCCCTGACGAGCAGTACTTC
CDR3 protein: CASSSRTALPDEQYF
V gene: TRBV7-2
J gene: TRBJ2-7
D gene: NA
clone size: few

CDR3 DNA: TGTGCCAGCAGCGAACACGACAGGGGATTCTATAATTCACCCCTCCACTTT
CDR3 protein: CASSEHDRGFYNSPLHF
V gene: TRBV11-2
J gene: TRBJ1-6
D gene: TRBD1
clone size: NA

CDR3 DNA: TGTGCCAGCAGCCAAGATACAGGGTTTAATCAGCCCCAGCATTTT
CDR3 protein: CASSQDTGFNQPQHF
V gene: TRBV3-1
J gene: TRBJ1-5
D gene: NA
clone size: NA

CDR3 DNA: TGCAGTGCTAGAGTCTGGTGGGGAAACACCATATATTTT
CDR3 protein: CSARVWWGNTIYF
V gene: TRBV20-1
J gene: TRBJ1-3
D gene: NA
clone size: few

CDR3 DNA: TGCAGTGCTAGAGATCCGAGCGGGGGCCGCACCGGGGAGCTGTTTTTT
CDR3 protein: CSARDPSGGRTGELFF
V gene: TRBV20-1
J gene: TRBJ2-2
D gene: TRBD2
clone size: few

CDR3 DNA: TGTGCCAGCAGCCCGGGGGAAACTAATGAAAAACTGTTTTTT
CDR3 protein: CASSPGETNEKLFF
V gene: TRBV4-2
J gene: TRBJ1-4
D gene: NA
clone size: few

CDR3 DNA: TGTGCCAGCAGTTTTGGCAGCCTCCCGGAGCAGTACTTC
CDR3 protein: CASSFGSLPEQYF
V gene: TRBV28
J gene: TRBJ2-7
D gene: NA
clone size: NA

CDR3 DNA: TGCGCCAGCACTCAAAGGGGTTCCGACGAGCAGTACTTC
CDR3 protein: CASTQRGSDEQYF
V gene: TRBV10-1
J gene: TRBJ2-7
D gene: NA
clone size: NA

CDR3 DNA: TGTGCCAGCAGTTACCCAAATCGACAGGGGACTAACACTGAAGCTTTCTTT
CDR3 protein: CASSYPNRQGTNTEAFF
V gene: TRBV6-5
J gene: TRBJ1-1
D gene: TRBD1
clone size: NA

CDR3 DNA: TGCGCCAGTTACTATATGGACGGCTACGAGCAGTACTTC
CDR3 protein: CASYYMDGYEQYF
V gene: TRBV5-1
J gene: TRBJ2-7
D gene: NA
clone size: NA

CDR3 DNA: TGTGCCAGCAGCCGGGTTAGCGCTAATGAAAAACTGTTTTTT
CDR3 protein: CASSRVSANEKLFF
V gene: TRBV11-2
J gene: TRBJ1-4
D gene: NA
clone size: many

CDR3 DNA: TGTGCCAGCGCCGGTACATTTGCAACTAATGAAAAACTGTTTTTT
CDR3 protein: CASAGTFATNEKLFF
V gene: TRBV6-1
J gene: TRBJ1-4
D gene: NA
clone size: few

CDR3 DNA: TGTGCCAGCAGCCCCACCCCGGACAGGGTGGGCACTGAAGCTTTCTTT
CDR3 protein: CASSPTPDRVGTEAFF
V gene: TRBV11-1
J gene: TRBJ1-1
D gene: TRBD1
clone size: few

CDR3 DNA: TGTGCTAGTGGTCCCCTCCAGGCCCAGGAGACCCAGTACTTC
CDR3 protein: CASGPLQAQETQYF
V gene: TRBV12-5
J gene: TRBJ2-5
D gene: NA
clone size: NA

CDR3 DNA: TGCAGTGCTCAGAGGGGGACCCAAGACCCCTATGGCTACACCTTC
CDR3 protein: CSAQRGTQDPYGYTF
V gene: TRBV20-1
J gene: TRBJ1-2
D gene: NA
clone size: NA

CDR3 DNA: TGTGCCAGCAGCCCCAACCAACGACGGCACCGACTAGCGGGGGACGCAGGGACCCAGTACTTC
CDR3 protein: CASSPNQRRHRLAGDAGTQYF
V gene: TRBV6-1
J gene: TRBJ2-5
D gene: TRBD2
clone size: NA

CDR3 DNA: TGTGCCGGAGCAGGGGAAATTAGGGAGACCCAGTACTTC
CDR3 protein: CAGAGEIRETQYF
V gene: TRBV6-1
J gene: TRBJ2-5
D gene: NA
clone size: few

CDR3 DNA: TGCAGTGCACGGGACGGACGGAATGAAAAACTGTTTTTT
CDR3 protein: CSARDGRNEKLFF
V gene: TRBV20-1
J gene: TRBJ1-4
D gene: NA
clone size: few

CDR3 DNA: TGTGCCAGCAGCTTCCGGGACTTTAGTGTTGAGCAGTTCTTC
CDR3 protein: CASSFRDFSVEQFF
V gene: TRBV9
J gene: TRBJ2-1
D gene: NA
clone size: few

CDR3 DNA: TGCGCCAGCAGCCTCTCCCCGGCGGGAGGAGAGACCCAGTACTTC
CDR3 protein: CASSLSPAGGETQYF
V gene: TRBV4-1
J gene: TRBJ2-5
D gene: TRBD2
clone size: few

CDR3 DNA: TGTGCCACCAGTGACTCTAGAACAAGAGAGCCCCAGTACTTC
CDR3 protein: CATSDSRTREPQYF
V gene: TRBV24-1
J gene: TRBJ2-5
D gene: NA
clone size: NA

CDR3 DNA: TGTGCCAGCCGGGGCGGCACTGAAGCTTTCTTT
CDR3 protein: CASRGGTEAFF
V gene: TRBV10-2
J gene: TRBJ1-1
D gene: NA
clone size: many

CDR3 DNA: TGCGCCAGCAGCCACACAGAGGGGGGCTATAATTCACCCCTCCACTTT
CDR3 protein: CASSHTEGGYNSPLHF
V gene: TRBV4-1
J gene: TRBJ1-6
D gene: NA
clone size: few

CDR3 DNA: TGTGCCAGCAGCCCCCGGGGTACTAACTATGGCTACACCTTC
CDR3 protein: CASSPRGTNYGYTF
V gene: TRBV7-6
J gene: TRBJ1-2
D gene: NA
clone size: few

CDR3 DNA: TGCGCCAGCAGGTCGGGGGGACTGAACACCGGGGAGCTGTTTTTT
CDR3 protein: CASRSGGLNTGELFF
V gene: TRBV5-1
J gene: TRBJ2-2
D gene: TRBD2
clone size: NA

CDR3 DNA: TGTGCCAGCAGTGAAATAAGGATCCTTCGGGATCAGCCCCAGCATTTT
CDR3 protein: CASSEIRILRDQPQHF
V gene: TRBV6-1
J gene: TRBJ1-5
D gene: NA
clone size: NA

CDR3 DNA: TGCAGCGTTGATAACGGCTACGAGCAGTACTTC
CDR3 protein: CSVDNGYEQYF
V gene: TRBV29-1
J gene: TRBJ2-7
D gene: NA
clone size: NA

CDR3 DNA: TGTGCCAGCATGAGGCGGGGGGGAAGCACAGATACGCAGTATTTT
CDR3 protein: CASMRRGGSTDTQYF
V gene: TRBV7-3
J gene: TRBJ2-3
D gene: TRBD2
clone size: few